This record looks at one T cell receptor (beta chain) sequence and its context. This CDR3 spans 15 amino acids. Trimming stripped 5 bases from V and 5 bases from J, with 22 bases between. The germline V gene has CDR1 SQVTM and CDR2 ANQGSEA. Noted time point: newly diagnosed GD, antithyroid drugs for less than 3 months. Construction of the TCR library relied on RNA isolated from PBMCs. Roughly 8.6 milliliters of peripheral blood were drawn into EDTA tubes. This sample is part of a study of regulatory T cells in long-lasting Graves disease. Study in general: Duration of antithyroid drug therapy among newly diagnosed Graves' patients was under 3 months.

TCR beta libraries were built with iRepertoire HTBI primers and Arm-PCR of CDR3 regions. TCRdb ran MiXCR on the multiplex PCR reads and lists one entry per CDR3 protein. The sample has hundreds of thousands of distinct CDR3 sequences; approximately 15% are singletons. This sample was also put to use in a study of T cells in Graves' hyperthyroidism and ophthalmopathy.

The sequences come from peripheral blood mononuclear cells (PBMCs), collected at new diagnosis, from a patient treated with antithyroid drugs. This TCR came from a woman younger than 45 with Graves disease. The V gene is TRBV29-1, the J gene TRBJ2-7, with a tentative D call TRBD2 (5 bases). The DNA for the CDR3 is TGCAGCGTTAAGCGGTCCGGGTCAAAGGTGGACGAGCAGTACTTC. It specifies CSVKRSGSKVDEQYF.